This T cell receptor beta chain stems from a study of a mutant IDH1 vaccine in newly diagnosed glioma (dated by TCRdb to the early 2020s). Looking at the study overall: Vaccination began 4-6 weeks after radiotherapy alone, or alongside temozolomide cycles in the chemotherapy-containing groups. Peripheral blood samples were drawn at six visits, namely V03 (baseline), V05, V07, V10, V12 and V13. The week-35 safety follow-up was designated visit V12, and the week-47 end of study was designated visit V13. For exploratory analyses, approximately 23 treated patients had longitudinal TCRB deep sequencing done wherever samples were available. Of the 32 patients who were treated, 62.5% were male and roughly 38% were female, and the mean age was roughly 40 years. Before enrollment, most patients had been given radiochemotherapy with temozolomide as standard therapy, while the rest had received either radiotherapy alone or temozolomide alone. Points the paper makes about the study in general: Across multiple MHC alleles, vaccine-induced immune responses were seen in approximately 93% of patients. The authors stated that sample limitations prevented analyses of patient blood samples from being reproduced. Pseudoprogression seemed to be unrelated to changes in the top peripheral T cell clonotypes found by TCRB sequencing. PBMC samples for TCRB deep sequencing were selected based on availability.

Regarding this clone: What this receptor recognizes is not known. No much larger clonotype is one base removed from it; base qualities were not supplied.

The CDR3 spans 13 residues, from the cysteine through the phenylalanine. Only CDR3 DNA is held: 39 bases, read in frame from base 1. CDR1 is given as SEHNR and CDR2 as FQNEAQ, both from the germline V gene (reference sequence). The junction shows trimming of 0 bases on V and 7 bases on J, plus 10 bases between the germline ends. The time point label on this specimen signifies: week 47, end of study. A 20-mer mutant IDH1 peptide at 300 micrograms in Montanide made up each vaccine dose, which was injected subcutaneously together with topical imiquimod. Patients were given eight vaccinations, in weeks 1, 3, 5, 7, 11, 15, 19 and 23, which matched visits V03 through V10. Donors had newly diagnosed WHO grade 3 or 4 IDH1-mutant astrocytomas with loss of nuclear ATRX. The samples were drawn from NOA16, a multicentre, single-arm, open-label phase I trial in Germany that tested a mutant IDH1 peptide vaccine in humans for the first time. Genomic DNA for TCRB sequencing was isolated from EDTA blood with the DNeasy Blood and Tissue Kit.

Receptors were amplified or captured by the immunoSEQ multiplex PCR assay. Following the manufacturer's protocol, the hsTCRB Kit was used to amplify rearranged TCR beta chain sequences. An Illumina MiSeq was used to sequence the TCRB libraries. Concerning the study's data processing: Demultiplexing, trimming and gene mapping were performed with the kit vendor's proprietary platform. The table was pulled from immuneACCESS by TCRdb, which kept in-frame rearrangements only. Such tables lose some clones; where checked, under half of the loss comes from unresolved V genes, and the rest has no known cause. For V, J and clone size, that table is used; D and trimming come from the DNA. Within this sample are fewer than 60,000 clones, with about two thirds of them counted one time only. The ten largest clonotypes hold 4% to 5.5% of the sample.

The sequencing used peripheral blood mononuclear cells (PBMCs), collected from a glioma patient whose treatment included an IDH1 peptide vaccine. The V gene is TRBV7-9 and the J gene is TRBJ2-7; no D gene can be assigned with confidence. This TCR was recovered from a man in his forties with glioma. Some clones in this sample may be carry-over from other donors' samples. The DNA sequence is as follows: TGTGCCAGCAGCTTAGCGCCGGATTGGGAGCAGTACTTC. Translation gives CASSLAPDWEQYF.